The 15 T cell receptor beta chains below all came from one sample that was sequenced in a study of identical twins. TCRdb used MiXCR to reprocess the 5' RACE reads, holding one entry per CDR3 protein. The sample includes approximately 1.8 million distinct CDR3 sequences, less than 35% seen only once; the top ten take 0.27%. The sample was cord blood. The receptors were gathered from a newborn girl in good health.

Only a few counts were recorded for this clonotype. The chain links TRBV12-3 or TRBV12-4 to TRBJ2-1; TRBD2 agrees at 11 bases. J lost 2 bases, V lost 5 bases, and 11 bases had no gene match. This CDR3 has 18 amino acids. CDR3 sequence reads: CASSHRLGTSGAYNEQFF. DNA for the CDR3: TGTGCCAGCAGTCACCGCCTAGGGACTAGCGGCGCCTACAATGAGCAGTTCTTC.

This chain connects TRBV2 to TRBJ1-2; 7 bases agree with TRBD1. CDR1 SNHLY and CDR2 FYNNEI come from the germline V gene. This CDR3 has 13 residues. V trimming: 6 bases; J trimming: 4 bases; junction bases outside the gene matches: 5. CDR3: CASRLDRPYGYTF. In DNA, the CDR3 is TGTGCCAGCAGGTTGGACAGGCCCTATGGCTACACCTTC.

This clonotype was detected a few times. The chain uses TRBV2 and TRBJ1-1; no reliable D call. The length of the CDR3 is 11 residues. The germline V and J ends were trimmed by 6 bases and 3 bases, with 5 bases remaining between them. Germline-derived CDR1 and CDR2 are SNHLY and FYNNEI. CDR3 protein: CASRAYTEAFF. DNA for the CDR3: TGTGCCAGCAGAGCGTACACTGAAGCTTTCTTT.

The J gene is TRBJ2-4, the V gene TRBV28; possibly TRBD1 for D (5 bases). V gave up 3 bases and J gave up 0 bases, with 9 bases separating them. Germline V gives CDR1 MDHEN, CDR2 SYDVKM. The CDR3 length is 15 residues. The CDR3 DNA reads TGTGCCAGCAGTTTGCCAGGGATAGCCAAAAACATTCAGTACTTC. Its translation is CASSLPGIAKNIQYF.

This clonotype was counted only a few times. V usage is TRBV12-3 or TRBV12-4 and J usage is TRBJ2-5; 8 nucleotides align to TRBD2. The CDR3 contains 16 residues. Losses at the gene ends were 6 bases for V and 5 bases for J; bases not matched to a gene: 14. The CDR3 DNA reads TGTGCCAGCAGCTTCGGGTTCGGGGGGGCCTCGGAGACCCAGTACTTC. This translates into CASSFGFGGASETQYF.

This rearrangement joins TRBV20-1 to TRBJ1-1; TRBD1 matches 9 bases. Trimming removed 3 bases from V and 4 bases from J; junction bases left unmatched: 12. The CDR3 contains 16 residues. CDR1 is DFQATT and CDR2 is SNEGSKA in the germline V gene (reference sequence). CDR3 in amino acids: CSARLPGQGSGTEAFF. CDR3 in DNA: TGCAGTGCTAGGCTCCCGGGACAGGGTTCGGGCACTGAAGCTTTCTTT.

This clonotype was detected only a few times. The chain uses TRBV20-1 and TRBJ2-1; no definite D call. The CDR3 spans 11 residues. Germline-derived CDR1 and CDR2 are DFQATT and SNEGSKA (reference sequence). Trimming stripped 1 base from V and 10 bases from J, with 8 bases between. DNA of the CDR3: TGCAGTGCTAGAGTTGCTTACGAGCAGTTCTTC. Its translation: CSARVAYEQFF.

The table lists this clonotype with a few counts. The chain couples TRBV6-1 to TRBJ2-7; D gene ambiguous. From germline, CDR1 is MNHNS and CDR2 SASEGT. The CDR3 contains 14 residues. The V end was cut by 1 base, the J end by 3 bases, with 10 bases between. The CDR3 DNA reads TGTGCCAGCAGTGAAGTAGGCCCCCACTACGAGCAGTACTTC. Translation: CASSEVGPHYEQYF.

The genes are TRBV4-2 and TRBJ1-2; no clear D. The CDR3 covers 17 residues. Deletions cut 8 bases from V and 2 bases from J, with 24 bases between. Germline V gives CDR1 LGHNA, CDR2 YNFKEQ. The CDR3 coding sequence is TGTGCCAGCGGCCCGCTGGCCCGGCCGGGGAGGAACTATGGCTACACCTTC. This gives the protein CASGPLARPGRNYGYTF.

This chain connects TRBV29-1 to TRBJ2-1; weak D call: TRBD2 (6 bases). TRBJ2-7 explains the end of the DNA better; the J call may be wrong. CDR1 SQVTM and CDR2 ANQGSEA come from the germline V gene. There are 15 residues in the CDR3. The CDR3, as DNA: TGCAGCGCCGCTAGCGTCAGGAGCTCCTACAATGAGCAGTACTTC. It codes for CSAASVRSSYNEQYF.

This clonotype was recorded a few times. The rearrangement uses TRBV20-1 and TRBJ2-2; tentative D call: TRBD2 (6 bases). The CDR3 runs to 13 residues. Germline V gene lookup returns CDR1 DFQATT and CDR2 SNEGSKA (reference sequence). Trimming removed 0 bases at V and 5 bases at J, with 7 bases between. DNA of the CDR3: TGCAGTGCTAGAGATGCGGGGACCGGGGAGCTGTTTTTT. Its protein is CSARDAGTGELFF.

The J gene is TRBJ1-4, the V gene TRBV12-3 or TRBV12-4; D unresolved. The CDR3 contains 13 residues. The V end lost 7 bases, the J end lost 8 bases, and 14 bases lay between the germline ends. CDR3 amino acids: CASNPAGGEKLFF. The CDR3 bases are TGTGCCAGCAACCCGGCAGGCGGAGAAAAACTGTTTTTT.

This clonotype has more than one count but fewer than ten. The CDR3 sequence: CASSPEGVAYRSYNSPLHF. DNA for the CDR3: TGTGCCAGCAGTCCTGAGGGGGTAGCCTATCGCTCCTATAATTCACCCCTCCACTTT. This chain uses TRBV27 with TRBJ1-6, with D perhaps TRBD1 (6 bases). Trimming took 5 bases from V and 0 from J, leaving 20 bases between them. CDR1 and CDR2 from the germline V gene are MNHEY and SMNVEV (reference sequence). CDR3 size: 19 residues.

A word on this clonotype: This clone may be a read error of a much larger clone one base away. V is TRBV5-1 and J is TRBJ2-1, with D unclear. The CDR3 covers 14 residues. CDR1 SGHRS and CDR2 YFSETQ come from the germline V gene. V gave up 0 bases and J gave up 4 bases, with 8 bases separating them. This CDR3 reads CASSLESVYNEQFF. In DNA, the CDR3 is TGCGCCAGCAGCTTGGAGAGCGTGTACAATGAGCAGTTCTTC.

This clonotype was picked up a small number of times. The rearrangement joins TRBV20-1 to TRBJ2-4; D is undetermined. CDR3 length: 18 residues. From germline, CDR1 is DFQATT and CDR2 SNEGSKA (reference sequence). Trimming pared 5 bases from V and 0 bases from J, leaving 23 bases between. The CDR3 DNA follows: TGCAGTGCTGGCCCGGGCCCATGGTACGCCCTAGCCAAAAACATTCAGTACTTC. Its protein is CSAGPGPWYALAKNIQYF.